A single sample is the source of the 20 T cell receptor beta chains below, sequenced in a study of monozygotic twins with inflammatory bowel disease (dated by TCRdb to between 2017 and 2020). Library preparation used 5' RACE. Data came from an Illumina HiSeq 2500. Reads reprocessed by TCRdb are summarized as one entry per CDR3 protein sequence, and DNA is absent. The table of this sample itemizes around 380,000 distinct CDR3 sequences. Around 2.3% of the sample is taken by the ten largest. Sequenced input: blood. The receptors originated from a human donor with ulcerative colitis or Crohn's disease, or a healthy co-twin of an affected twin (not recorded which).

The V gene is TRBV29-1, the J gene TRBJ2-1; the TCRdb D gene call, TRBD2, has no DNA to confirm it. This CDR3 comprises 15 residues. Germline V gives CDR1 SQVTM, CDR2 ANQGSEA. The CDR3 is CSVVLTSGDYNEQFF.

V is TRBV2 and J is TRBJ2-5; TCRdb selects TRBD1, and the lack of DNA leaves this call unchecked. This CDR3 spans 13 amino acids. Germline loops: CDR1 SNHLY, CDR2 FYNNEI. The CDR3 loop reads CASSERGAPTQYF.

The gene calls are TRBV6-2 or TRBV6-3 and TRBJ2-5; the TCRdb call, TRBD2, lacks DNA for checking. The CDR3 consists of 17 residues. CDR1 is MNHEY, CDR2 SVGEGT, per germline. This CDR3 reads CASSYWLAGYGQETQYF.

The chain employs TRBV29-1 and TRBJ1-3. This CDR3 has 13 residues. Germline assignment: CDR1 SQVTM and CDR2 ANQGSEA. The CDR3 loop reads CSVVVNSGNTIYF.

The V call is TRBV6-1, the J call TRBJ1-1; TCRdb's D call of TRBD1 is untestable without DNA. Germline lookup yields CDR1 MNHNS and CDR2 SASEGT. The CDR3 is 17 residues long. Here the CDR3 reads CASRQTGTGGLNTEAFF.

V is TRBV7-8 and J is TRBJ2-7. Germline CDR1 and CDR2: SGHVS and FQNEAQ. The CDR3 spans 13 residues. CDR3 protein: CASSYGFIYEQYF.

CDR3 sequence: CASSSDSANYGYTF. The chain recombines TRBV27 with TRBJ1-2. Germline V CDR1 and CDR2: MNHEY, SMNVEV (reference sequence). This CDR3 is 14 amino acids long.

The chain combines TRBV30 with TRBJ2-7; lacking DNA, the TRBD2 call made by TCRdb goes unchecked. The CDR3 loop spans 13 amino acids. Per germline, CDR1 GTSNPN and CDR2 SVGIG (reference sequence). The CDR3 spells CAWSVLKTSGRNF.

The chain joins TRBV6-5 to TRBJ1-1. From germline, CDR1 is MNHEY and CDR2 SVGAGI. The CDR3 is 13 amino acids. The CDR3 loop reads CASSYSAGRQAFF.

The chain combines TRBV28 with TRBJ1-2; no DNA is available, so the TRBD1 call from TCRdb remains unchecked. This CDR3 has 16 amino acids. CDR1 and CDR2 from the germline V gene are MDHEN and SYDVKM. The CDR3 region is CASSSGLGQGLLGYTF.

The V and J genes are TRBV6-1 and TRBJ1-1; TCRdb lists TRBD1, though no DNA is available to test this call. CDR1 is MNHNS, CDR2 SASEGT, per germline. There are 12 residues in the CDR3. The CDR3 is CASKKGGTEAFF.

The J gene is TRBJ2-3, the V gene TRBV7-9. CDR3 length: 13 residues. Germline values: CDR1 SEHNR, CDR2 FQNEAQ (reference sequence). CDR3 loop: CASSRLKEYTQYF.

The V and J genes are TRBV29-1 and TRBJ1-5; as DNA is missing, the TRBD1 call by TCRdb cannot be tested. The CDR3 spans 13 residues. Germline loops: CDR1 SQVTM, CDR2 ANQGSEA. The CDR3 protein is CSVGQNSNQPQHF.

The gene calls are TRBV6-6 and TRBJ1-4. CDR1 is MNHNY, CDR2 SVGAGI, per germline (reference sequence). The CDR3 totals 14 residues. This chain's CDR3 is CASSYTATNEKLFF.

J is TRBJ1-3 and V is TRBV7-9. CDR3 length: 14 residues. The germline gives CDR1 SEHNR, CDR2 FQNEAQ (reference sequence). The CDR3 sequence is CASSLRNSGNTIYF.

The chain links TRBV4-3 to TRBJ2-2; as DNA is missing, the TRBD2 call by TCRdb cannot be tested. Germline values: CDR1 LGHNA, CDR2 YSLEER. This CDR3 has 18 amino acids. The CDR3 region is CASSQEGGRAGRAGELFF.

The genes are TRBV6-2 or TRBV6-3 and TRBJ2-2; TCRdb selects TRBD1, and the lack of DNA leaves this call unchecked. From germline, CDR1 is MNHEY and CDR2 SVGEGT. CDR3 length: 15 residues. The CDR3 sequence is CASSSGGAYTGELFF.

The CDR3 here is CASSRQTATNEKLFF. The V and J genes are TRBV5-1 and TRBJ1-4; there is no DNA to check the TCRdb D call of TRBD1. The CDR3 has 15 amino acids. The germline gives CDR1 SGHRS, CDR2 YFSETQ.

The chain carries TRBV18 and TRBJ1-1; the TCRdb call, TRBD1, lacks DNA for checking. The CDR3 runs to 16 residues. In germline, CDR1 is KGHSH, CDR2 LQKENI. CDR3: CASSPPGRQTNTEAFF.

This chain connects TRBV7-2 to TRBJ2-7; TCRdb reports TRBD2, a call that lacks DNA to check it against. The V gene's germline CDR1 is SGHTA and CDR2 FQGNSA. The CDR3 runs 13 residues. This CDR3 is CASTLAGGSEQYF.